This TCR beta chain was profiled in a study of cytomegalovirus exposure and HLA in healthy donors. General observations from the study: Prior analysis indicated that the majority of TCR beta V segments exhibited productivity approximately 87% or approximately 30% of the time. A later analysis showed HLA-associated TCR beta chains outstripping equally common others in clonal expansion. Specific recognition of CMV antigens was confirmed in vitro for a few chains (all CMV-associated).

With 60 Vbeta and 13 Jbeta primers, the PCR was carried out. The assay was immunoSEQ multiplex PCR, and TCRdb's table has in-frame clones only and misses some. This table lists 100,000 to 150,000 clones. Of note for this clone: Its antigen is currently unknown.

The CDR3 is made up of 14 amino acids. Germline trimming cut 7 bases from V and 0 bases from J; bases unmatched to any gene: 3. Germline CDR1 and CDR2: LNHDA and SQIVND (reference sequence). This chain uses TRBV19 with TRBJ2-3; 8 nucleotides line up with TRBD2. This clonotype originated in a man aged 25-45 years in good health and CMV-seronegative. Sequenced sample: PBMCs. The DNA for the CDR3 is TGTGCCAGTACCCCTAGCGGGAGCACAGATACGCAGTATTTT. It translates to CASTPSGSTDTQYF.